A single sample gave rise to the 21 T cell receptor beta chains below, sequenced in a study of PD-1 blockade in classical Hodgkin lymphoma. Profiled with immunoSEQ multiplex PCR; TCRdb holds only in-frame clones, not every one. Of 80,000 to 95,000 clones in the sample, over 80% are singletons; the top ten hold about a sixth. The time point was: cycle 4 day 1 (C4D1), after 5 to 7 weeks of nivolumab. Relapse was seen in all patients after autologous stem cell transplantation, and brentuximab vedotin exposure was variable. Source: peripheral blood mononuclear cells (PBMCs), taken before the fourth cycle of nivolumab. The receptor source for this set is a human donor with classical Hodgkin lymphoma.

V is TRBV4-1 and J is TRBJ1-5, with D uncertain. Trimming took off 0 bases at V and 6 bases at J, with 12 bases between the two ends. CDR1 MGHRA and CDR2 YSYEKL come from the germline V gene. CDR3 size: 15 residues. CDR3 region: CASSQDGYTTQPQHF. The DNA for the CDR3 is TGCGCCAGCAGCCAAGATGGGTACACAACTCAGCCCCAGCATTTT.

In its sample, this clone was seen once. The rearrangement links TRBV6-6 to TRBJ2-7; TRBD2 aligns across 12 bases. The CDR3 consists of 14 residues. Germline V gene sequence: CDR1 MNHNY, CDR2 SVGAGI (reference sequence). After removal of 7 bases from V and 7 bases from J, the junction contained 8 bases not matched to a gene. The CDR3 DNA is TGTGCCAGCAACCGACTAGCGGGAGTCGGAGAGCAGTACTTC. This sequence encodes CASNRLAGVGEQYF.

The CDR3 sequence is CASSQTGGGSEAFF. The CDR3 DNA reads as TGTGCCAGTAGTCAAACCGGAGGCGGGTCTGAAGCTTTCTTT. The V gene is TRBV19, the J gene TRBJ1-1; D uncertain. Germline CDR1 is LNHDA and CDR2 is SQIVND (reference sequence). The CDR3 length is 14 residues. With 5 bases removed from V and 6 bases from J, the gap between germline ends came to 16 bases.

This chain connects TRBV18 to TRBJ1-2, with TRBD1 identical over 10 bases. This CDR3 comprises 16 residues. Trimming took 0 bases from V and 5 from J; bases not matched to a gene: 6. From germline, CDR1 is KGHSH and CDR2 LQKENI. The CDR3 loop is CASSPPDRGRGYGYTF. CDR3 bases: TGTGCCAGCTCACCACCCGACAGGGGGCGAGGGTATGGCTACACCTTC.

This clone was found a few times. The CDR3 spells CASMQSSYNEQFF. The DNA for the CDR3 is TGCGCCAGCATGCAGAGCTCCTACAATGAGCAGTTCTTC. The V call is TRBV5-1, the J call TRBJ2-1; D is ambiguous. The CDR3 length is 13 residues. V was trimmed by 6 bases and J by 0 bases, leaving 7 bases between them. Germline V CDR1 and CDR2: SGHRS, YFSETQ.

This clone was detected only a few times. V is TRBV13 and J is TRBJ2-7; D may be TRBD1 (5 bases). The germline gives CDR1 PRHDT, CDR2 FYEKMQ (reference sequence). The CDR3 totals 14 residues. V was trimmed by 10 bases and J by 2 bases, leaving 18 bases between them. In DNA, the CDR3 is TGTGCCACCAATACGTTAGACAGACCCTACGAGCAGTACTTC. Its protein is CATNTLDRPYEQYF.

This clone was seen a single time. The V call is TRBV18, the J call TRBJ2-1; 9 bases match TRBD2. Per germline, CDR1 KGHSH and CDR2 LQKENI. The CDR3 runs 17 residues. The trim removed 6 bases at V and 7 bases at J, leaving 16 bases unmatched. This CDR3 is CASSSMSAGGPLNEQFF. The CDR3 DNA reads as TGTGCCAGCTCCTCCATGAGTGCGGGAGGGCCGTTAAATGAGCAGTTCTTC.

This sequence joins TRBV18 and TRBJ1-1; TRBD1 agrees at 7 bases. The CDR3 spans 15 residues. The V segment lost 6 bases and the J segment 1 base; nucleotides outside the gene matches: 8. Germline V CDR1 and CDR2: KGHSH, LQKENI. CDR3 DNA: TGTGCCAGCTCTCGTCGGGACAGACAGAACACTGAAGCTTTCTTT. It encodes CASSRRDRQNTEAFF.

The chain couples TRBV7-8 to TRBJ2-2; no clear D. The CDR3 sequence is 14 residues long. CDR1 and CDR2 from the germline V gene are SGHVS and FQNEAQ. The germline V and J ends were trimmed by 5 bases and 4 bases, with 11 bases remaining between them. Written as DNA, the CDR3 is TGTGCCAGCAGCCATCGACGGATCACCGGGGAGCTGTTTTTT. It encodes CASSHRRITGELFF.

The gene calls are TRBV28 and TRBJ1-4; D unresolved. CDR1 is MDHEN, CDR2 SYDVKM, per germline. The length of the CDR3 is 14 residues. Trimming removed 7 bases at V and 7 bases at J, with 16 bases between. The CDR3 loop reads CASKEPGDGEKLFF. The CDR3 DNA reads as TGTGCCAGCAAAGAGCCCGGGGATGGTGAAAAACTGTTTTTT.

V is TRBV5-1 and J is TRBJ1-1; TRBD1 matches 7 bases. Germline lookup yields CDR1 SGHRS and CDR2 YFSETQ. The ends lost 3 bases at V and 0 bases at J; junction bases unmatched: 5. The CDR3 consists of 15 residues. The CDR3 DNA reads as TGCGCCAGCAGCTCGCTGGGACAGATGAACACTGAAGCTTTCTTT. It is translated as CASSSLGQMNTEAFF.

V is TRBV7-9 and J is TRBJ1-1; D unresolved. In germline, CDR1 is SEHNR, CDR2 FQNEAQ (reference sequence). The CDR3 has 14 residues. Trimming left V 2 bases short and J 1 base short, with 8 bases between. The CDR3 coding sequence is TGTGCCAGCAGCTTACATACGGGGAACACTGAAGCTTTCTTT. Its protein product is CASSLHTGNTEAFF.

The V and J genes are TRBV7-2 and TRBJ2-7; D call uncertain. This CDR3 has 16 amino acids. Looked up from germline, CDR1 is SGHTA and CDR2 is FQGNSA. V was trimmed by 1 base and J by 2 bases, leaving 15 bases between them. Written as DNA, the CDR3 is TGTGCCAGCAGCTTAGGGCCCAGGCCGGCGGCCTACGAGCAGTACTTC. Translation gives CASSLGPRPAAYEQYF.

The CDR3 sequence is CASSQRGLAGGSEQFF. The CDR3 nucleotides read TGTGCCAGCAGCCAACGTGGGCTAGCGGGAGGAAGTGAGCAGTTCTTC. The rearrangement uses TRBV14 and TRBJ2-1; 11 positions agree with TRBD2. The CDR3 runs 16 residues. V lost 2 bases and J lost 9; bases outside the gene matches: 9. CDR1 is SGHDN, CDR2 FVKESK, per germline.

This chain connects TRBV7-9 to TRBJ2-1, with D possibly called TRBD1 or TRBD2 (6 bases each). V lost 1 base and J 7 bases, leaving 17 bases between the germline ends. The germline CDR1 and CDR2 sequences are SEHNR and FQNEAQ (reference sequence). The CDR3 extends over 16 amino acids. Written as DNA, the CDR3 is TGTGCCAGCAGCTTAGTCGGCGGAGGGGGTATAAATGAGCAGTTCTTC. It encodes CASSLVGGGGINEQFF.

The rearrangement uses TRBV11-2 and TRBJ1-4; unclear D gene. Trimming removed 4 bases at V and 5 bases at J, with 17 bases between. CDR1 SGHAT and CDR2 FQNNGV come from the germline V gene. The CDR3 extends over 16 amino acids. CDR3 sequence: CASSSYLTNLNEKLFF. In DNA, the CDR3 is TGTGCCAGCAGCTCCTACTTGACAAACCTAAATGAAAAACTGTTTTTT.

The chain employs TRBV10-3 and TRBJ1-2, with 7 bases identical to TRBD1. V lost 0 bases to trimming and J lost 4 bases; unmatched junction nucleotides: 8. The CDR3 extends over 16 amino acids. Germline V gene data show CDR1 as ENHRY and CDR2 as SYGVKD. The DNA of the CDR3 is TGTGCCATCAGTGAGTCGACCGGGACAGTGCTCTATGGCTACACCTTC. It encodes CAISESTGTVLYGYTF.

CDR3 amino acids: CSVDRGLGGAFF. CDR3 in DNA: TGCAGCGTCGATAGGGGGCTAGGAGGAGCTTTCTTT. The chain carries TRBV29-1 and TRBJ1-1; 7 bases agree with TRBD1. The CDR3 is made up of 12 amino acids. V trimming: 6 bases; J trimming: 10 bases; junction bases outside the gene matches: 11. Germline assignment: CDR1 SQVTM and CDR2 ANQGSEA. Complete variable domain (other parts from reference TRBV29-1 and TRBJ1-1): SAVISQKPSRDICQRGTSLTIQCQVDSQVTMMFWYRQQPGQSLTLIATANQGSEATYESGFVIDKFPISRPNLTFSTLTVSNMSPEDSSIYLCSVDRGLGGAFFGQGTRLTVV.

This clone showed up just once. The gene calls are TRBV29-1 and TRBJ2-3, with D perhaps being TRBD1 or TRBD2 (5 bases each). Germline values: CDR1 SQVTM, CDR2 ANQGSEA. The CDR3 extends over 12 amino acids. The ends were cut back, 3 bases at V and 3 bases at J, with 7 bases in the middle. Written as DNA, the CDR3 is TGCAGCGTTGATGAGGGGACAGATACGCAGTATTTT. Translating it yields CSVDEGTDTQYF.

The chain carries TRBV10-3 and TRBJ1-4; D is unresolved. The germline V gene has CDR1 ENHRY and CDR2 SYGVKD. The germline V and J ends were trimmed by 4 bases and 5 bases, with 8 bases remaining between them. CDR3 size: 13 residues. The CDR3: CAISGGINEKLFF. DNA of the CDR3: TGTGCCATCAGTGGAGGGATAAATGAAAAACTGTTTTTT.

CDR3 sequence reads: CAWSVGTSGSVDTQYF. In DNA, the CDR3 is TGTGCCTGGAGTGTGGGGACTAGCGGGAGCGTAGATACGCAGTATTTT. The chain combines TRBV30 with TRBJ2-3, with 14 bases lining up with TRBD2. J gave up 5 bases and V 0 bases, and 4 bases lay outside the gene matches. CDR1 and CDR2 from the germline V gene are GTSNPN and SVGIG (reference sequence). The CDR3 has 16 residues.